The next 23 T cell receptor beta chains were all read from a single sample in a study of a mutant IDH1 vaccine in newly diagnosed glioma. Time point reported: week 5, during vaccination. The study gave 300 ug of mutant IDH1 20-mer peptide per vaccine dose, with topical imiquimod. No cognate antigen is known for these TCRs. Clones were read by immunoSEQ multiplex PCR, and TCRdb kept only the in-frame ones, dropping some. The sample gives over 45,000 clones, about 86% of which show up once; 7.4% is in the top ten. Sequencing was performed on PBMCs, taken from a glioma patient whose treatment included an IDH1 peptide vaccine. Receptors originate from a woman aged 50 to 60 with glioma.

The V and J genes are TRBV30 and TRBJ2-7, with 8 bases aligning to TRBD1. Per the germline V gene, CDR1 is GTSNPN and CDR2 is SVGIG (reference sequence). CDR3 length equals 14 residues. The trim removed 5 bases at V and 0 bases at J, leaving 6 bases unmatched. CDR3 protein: CAWGRQGISYEQYF. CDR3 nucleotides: TGTGCCTGGGGACGACAGGGGATCTCCTACGAGCAGTACTTC.

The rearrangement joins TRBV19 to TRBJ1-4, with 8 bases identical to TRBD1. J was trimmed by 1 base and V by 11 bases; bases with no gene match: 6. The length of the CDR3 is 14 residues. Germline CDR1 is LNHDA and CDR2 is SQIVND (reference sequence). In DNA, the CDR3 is TGTGCCGTAACAACAGGGGGAACTAATGAAAAACTGTTTTTT. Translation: CAVTTGGTNEKLFF.

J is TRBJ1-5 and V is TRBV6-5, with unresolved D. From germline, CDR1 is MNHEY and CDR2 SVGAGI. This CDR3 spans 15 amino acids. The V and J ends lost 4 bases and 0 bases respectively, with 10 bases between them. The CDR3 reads CASSFLANSNQPQHF. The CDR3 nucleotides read TGTGCCAGCAGTTTCCTTGCCAATAGCAATCAGCCCCAGCATTTT.

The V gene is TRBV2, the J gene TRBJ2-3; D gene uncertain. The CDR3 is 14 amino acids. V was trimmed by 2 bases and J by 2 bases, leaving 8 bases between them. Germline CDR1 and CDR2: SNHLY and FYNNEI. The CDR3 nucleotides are TGTGCCAGCAGTGAAAACCGTTTCACAGATACGCAGTATTTT. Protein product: CASSENRFTDTQYF. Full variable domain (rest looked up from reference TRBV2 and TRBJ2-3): EPEVTQTPSHQVTQMGQEVILRCVPISNHLYFYWYRQILGQKVEFLVSFYNNEISEKSEIFDDQFSVERPDGSNFTLKIRSTKLEDSAMYFCASSENRFTDTQYFGPGTRLTVL.

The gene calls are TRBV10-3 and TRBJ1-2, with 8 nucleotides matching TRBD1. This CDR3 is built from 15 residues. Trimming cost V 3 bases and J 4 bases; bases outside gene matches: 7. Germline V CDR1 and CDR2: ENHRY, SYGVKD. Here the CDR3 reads CAISDVGQGGYGYTF. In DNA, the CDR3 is TGTGCCATCAGTGACGTTGGACAGGGTGGCTATGGCTACACCTTC.

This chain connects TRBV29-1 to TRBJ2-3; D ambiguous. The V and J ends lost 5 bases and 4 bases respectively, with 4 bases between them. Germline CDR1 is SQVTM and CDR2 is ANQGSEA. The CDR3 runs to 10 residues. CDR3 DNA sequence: TGCAGCGTTTGGTCAGATACGCAGTATTTT. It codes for CSVWSDTQYF.

CDR3 DNA: TGTGCCAGCAGTCTAGACAGGGTGAACACTGAAGCTTTCTTT. Its translation: CASSLDRVNTEAFF. V usage is TRBV27 and J usage is TRBJ1-1; TRBD1 agrees at 7 bases. The germline V gene encodes CDR1 MNHEY and CDR2 SMNVEV (reference sequence). The CDR3 contains 14 residues. The V gene end was trimmed by 5 bases and the J gene end by 0 bases; junction bases not matched to a gene: 3.

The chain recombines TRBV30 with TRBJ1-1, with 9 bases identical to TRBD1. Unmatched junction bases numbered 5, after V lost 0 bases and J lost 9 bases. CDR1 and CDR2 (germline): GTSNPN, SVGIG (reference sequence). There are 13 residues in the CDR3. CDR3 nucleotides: TGTGCCTGGAGTGTGAAACAGGGGGCTAAAGCTTTCTTT. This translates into CAWSVKQGAKAFF. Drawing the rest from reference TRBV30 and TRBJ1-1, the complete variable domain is SQTIHQWPATLVQPVGSPLSLECTVEGTSNPNLYWYRQAAGRGLQLLFYSVGIGQISSEVPQNLSASRPQDRQFILSSKKLLLSDSGFYLCAWSVKQGAKAFFGQGTRLTVV.

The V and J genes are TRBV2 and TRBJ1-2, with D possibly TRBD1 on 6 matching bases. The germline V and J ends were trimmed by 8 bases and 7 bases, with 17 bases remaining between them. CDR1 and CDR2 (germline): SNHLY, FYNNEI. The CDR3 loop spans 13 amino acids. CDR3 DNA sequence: TGTGCCAGCTACCAACAGGGTTTGTCTGGCTACACCTTC. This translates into CASYQQGLSGYTF.

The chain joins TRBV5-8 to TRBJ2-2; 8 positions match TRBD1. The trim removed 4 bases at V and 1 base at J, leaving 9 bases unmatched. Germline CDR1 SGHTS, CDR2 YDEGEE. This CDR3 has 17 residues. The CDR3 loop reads CASSPLSGTGNTGELFF. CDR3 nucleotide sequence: TGTGCCAGCAGCCCGCTATCCGGGACAGGGAACACCGGGGAGCTGTTTTTT.

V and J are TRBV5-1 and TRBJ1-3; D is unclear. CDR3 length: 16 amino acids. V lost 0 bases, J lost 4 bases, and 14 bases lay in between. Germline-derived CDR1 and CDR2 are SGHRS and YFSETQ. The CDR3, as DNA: TGCGCCAGCAGCTTGGGAGGGAACGGCGTAGGAAACACCATATATTTT. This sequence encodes CASSLGGNGVGNTIYF.

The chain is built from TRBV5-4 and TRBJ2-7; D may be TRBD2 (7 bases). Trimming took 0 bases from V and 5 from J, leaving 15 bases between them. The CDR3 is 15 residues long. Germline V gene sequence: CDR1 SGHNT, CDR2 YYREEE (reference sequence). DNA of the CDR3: TGTGCCAGCAGCTTGGGCGCCGCGGGGGCGGACGAGCAGTACTTC. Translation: CASSLGAAGADEQYF.

CDR3 sequence reads: CAWAGGEETQYF. The CDR3 nucleotides read TGTGCCTGGGCTGGGGGAGAAGAGACCCAGTACTTC. The chain has TRBV30 and TRBJ2-5; D assignment may be TRBD1 or TRBD2 (5 bases each). The CDR3 has 12 amino acids. V dropped 5 bases and J dropped 3 bases, with 10 bases sitting between them. Germline V gene sequence: CDR1 GTSNPN, CDR2 SVGIG (reference sequence).

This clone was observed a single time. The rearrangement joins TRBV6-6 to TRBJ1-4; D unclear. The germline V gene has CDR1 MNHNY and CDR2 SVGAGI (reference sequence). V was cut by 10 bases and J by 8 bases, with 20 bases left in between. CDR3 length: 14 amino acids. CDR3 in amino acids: CATYLGAVGEKLFF. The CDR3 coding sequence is TGTGCCACTTATCTTGGTGCAGTCGGGGAAAAACTGTTTTTT.

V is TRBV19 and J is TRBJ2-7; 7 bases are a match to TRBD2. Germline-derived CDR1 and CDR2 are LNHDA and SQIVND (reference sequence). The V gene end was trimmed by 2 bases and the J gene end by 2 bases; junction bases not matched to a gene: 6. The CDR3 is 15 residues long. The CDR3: CASSIKAAGAYEQYF. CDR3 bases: TGTGCCAGTAGTATAAAGGCGGCGGGGGCCTACGAGCAGTACTTC. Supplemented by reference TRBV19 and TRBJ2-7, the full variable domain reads DGGITQSPKYLFRKEGQNVTLSCEQNLNHDAMYWYRQDPGQGLRLIYYSQIVNDFQKGDIAEGYSVSREKKESFPLTVTSAQKNPTAFYLCASSIKAAGAYEQYFGPGTRLTVT.

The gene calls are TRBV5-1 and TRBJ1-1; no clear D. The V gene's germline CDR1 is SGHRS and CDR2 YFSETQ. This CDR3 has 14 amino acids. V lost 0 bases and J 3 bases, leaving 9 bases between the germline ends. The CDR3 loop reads CASSLASVDTEAFF. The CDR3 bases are TGCGCCAGCAGCTTGGCTTCCGTAGACACTGAAGCTTTCTTT.

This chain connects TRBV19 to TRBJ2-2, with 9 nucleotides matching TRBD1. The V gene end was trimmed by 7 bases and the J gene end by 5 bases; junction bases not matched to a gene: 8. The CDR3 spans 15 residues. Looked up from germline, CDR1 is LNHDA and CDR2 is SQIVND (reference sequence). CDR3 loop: CASNTPGQGTGELFF. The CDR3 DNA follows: TGTGCCAGTAACACGCCGGGACAGGGTACCGGGGAGCTGTTTTTT. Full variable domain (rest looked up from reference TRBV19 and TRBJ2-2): DGGITQSPKYLFRKEGQNVTLSCEQNLNHDAMYWYRQDPGQGLRLIYYSQIVNDFQKGDIAEGYSVSREKKESFPLTVTSAQKNPTAFYLCASNTPGQGTGELFFGEGSRLTVL.

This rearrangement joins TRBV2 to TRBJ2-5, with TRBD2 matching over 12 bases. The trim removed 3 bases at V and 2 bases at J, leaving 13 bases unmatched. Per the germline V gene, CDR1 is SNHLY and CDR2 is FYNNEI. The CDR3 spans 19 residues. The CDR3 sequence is CASSDLGTSGPMGQETQYF. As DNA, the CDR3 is TGTGCCAGCAGTGACCTCGGGACTAGCGGGCCGATGGGACAAGAGACCCAGTACTTC.

The CDR3: CAWRPGPEYQETQYF. DNA of the CDR3: TGTGCCTGGCGACCGGGGCCGGAGTACCAAGAGACCCAGTACTTC. The rearrangement uses TRBV30 and TRBJ2-5, with D perhaps given as TRBD1 or TRBD2 (5 bases each). The CDR3 consists of 15 residues. Looked up from germline, CDR1 is GTSNPN and CDR2 is SVGIG (reference sequence). V lost 5 bases, J lost 0 bases, and 16 bases lay in between.

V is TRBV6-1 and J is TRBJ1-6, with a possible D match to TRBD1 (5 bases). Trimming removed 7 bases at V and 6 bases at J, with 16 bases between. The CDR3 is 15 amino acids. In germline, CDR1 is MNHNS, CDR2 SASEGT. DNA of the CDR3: TGTGCCAGCACTGCAAAAAGTGGGGGTAATTCACCCCTCCACTTT. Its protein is CASTAKSGGNSPLHF.

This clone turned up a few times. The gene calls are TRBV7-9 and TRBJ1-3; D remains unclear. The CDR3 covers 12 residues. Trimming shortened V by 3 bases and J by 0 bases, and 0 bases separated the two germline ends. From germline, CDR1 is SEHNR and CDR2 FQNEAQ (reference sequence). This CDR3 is CASSFSGNTIYF. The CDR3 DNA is TGTGCCAGCAGCTTCTCTGGAAACACCATATATTTT. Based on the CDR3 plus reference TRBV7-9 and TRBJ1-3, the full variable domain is DTGVSQNPRHKITKRGQNVTFRCDPISEHNRLYWYRQTLGQGPEFLTYFQNEAQLEKSRLLSDRFSAERPKGSFSTLEIQRTEQGDSAMYLCASSFSGNTIYFGEGSWLTVV.

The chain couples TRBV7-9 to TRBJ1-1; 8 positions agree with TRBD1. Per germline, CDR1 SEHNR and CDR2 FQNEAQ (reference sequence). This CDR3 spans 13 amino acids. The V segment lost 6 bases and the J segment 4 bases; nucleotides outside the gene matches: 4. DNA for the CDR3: TGTGCCAGCAGGTGGGACAGGTCCACTGAAGCTTTCTTT. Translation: CASRWDRSTEAFF.

The DNA of the CDR3 is TGTGCCAGCAGCCCCGGGGGGAGGACTGAAGCTTTCTTT. Translation: CASSPGGRTEAFF. This chain joins TRBV6-6 and TRBJ1-1; possibly TRBD1 for D (5 bases). The V end was cut by 6 bases, the J end by 5 bases, with 13 bases between. The CDR3 is 13 residues long. Germline CDR1 MNHNY, CDR2 SVGAGI (reference sequence).